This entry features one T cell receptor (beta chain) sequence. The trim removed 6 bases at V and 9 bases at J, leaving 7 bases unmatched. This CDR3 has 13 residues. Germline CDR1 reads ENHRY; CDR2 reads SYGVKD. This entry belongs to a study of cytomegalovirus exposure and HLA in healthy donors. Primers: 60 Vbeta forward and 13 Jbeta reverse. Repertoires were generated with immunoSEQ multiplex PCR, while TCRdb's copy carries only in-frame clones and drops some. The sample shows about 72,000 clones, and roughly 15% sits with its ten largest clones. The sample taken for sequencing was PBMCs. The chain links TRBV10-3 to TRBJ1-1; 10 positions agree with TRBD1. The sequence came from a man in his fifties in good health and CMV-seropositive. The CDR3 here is CAISPPGQGKAFF. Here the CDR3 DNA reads TGTGCCATCAGCCCTCCGGGACAGGGGAAAGCTTTCTTT.